The source of this T cell receptor (beta chain) is a study of blood T cell repertoires in COVID-19. Whole-study context: Sites in the United States, Italy and Spain provided acute and convalescent COVID-19 samples. PBMCs, B-cell-depleted T cells, or T cells were the source of the cDNA or gDNA that made up the material.

Repertoires were generated with immunoSEQ multiplex PCR, while TCRdb's copy carries only in-frame clones and drops some. The sample yields hundreds of thousands of clones, about 91% seen once. Clinical history as reported by participants underpinned cohort assignment. The clonotype was recovered from a woman in her forties or fifties with acute COVID-19. The sample taken for sequencing was PBMCs or T cells enriched from blood (not recorded which).

The CDR3 sequence: CASSSTGYEQYF. In DNA, the CDR3 is TGTGCCAGCAGCTCGACAGGCTACGAGCAGTACTTC. The V call is TRBV7-9, the J call TRBJ2-7, with a tentative D call TRBD1 (6 bases). Trimming cost V 4 bases and J 3 bases, with 7 bases left between them. The CDR3 covers 12 residues. CDR1 is SEHNR and CDR2 is FQNEAQ in the germline V gene (reference sequence).